The present entry profiles one TCR beta chain with its context. Its antigen is not known. Sequenced by immunoSEQ multiplex PCR; TCRdb stores in-frame clones only, minus some. The sample records some 70,000 clones, over 75% being singletons. The source of the sample is a study of a mutant IDH1 vaccine in newly diagnosed glioma. For the study at large: Every participant had undergone radiotherapy, temozolomide, or both before, and most underwent both. Findings of the study overall: Immune responses induced by the vaccine were seen in less than 95% of patients, spanning multiple MHC alleles.

Time point indicated: week 23, last vaccination. Every vaccination contained 300 ug of the mutant IDH1 20-mer peptide and was paired with topical imiquimod. CDR3 length: 12 amino acids. CDR1 and CDR2 (germline): MNHNY, SVGAGI (reference sequence). Trimming removed 6 bases from V and 11 bases from J; junction bases left unmatched: 7. This specimen consisted of PBMCs, obtained from a glioma patient whose treatment included an IDH1 peptide vaccine. The source is a man younger than 35 with glioma. The chain recombines TRBV6-6 with TRBJ1-1; 9 bases match TRBD1. The CDR3 nucleotides read TGTGCCAGCAGCGAACAGGGGGCGGGGGCTTTCTTT. Protein: CASSEQGAGAFF.